These 24 T cell receptor beta chains came from one sample sequenced in a study of beta chain features in type 1 diabetes. Every bit of the isolated RNA underwent reverse transcription, so sequencing read expressed TCRB transcripts. Sequencing used immunoSEQ multiplex PCR; TCRdb keeps in-frame clones, though not all of them. Of about 700,000 clones detected, over 10% appear once; the ten largest clones hold less than 0.025%. Overall study findings and caveats: Patients with Type 1 diabetes showed moderately but significantly shorter TCRB CDR3s in all four CD4+ subsets.

The antigens for these receptors are not known. Sequenced: naive CD4+ T cells from blood. Receptors were obtained from a man between 18 and 35 years old with type 1 diabetes.

This sequence joins TRBV10-3 and TRBJ2-7, with D perhaps TRBD2 (5 bases). V lost 5 bases to trimming and J lost 6 bases, with 20 bases between them. Looked up from germline, CDR1 is ENHRY and CDR2 is SYGVKD. The CDR3 contains 15 residues. The CDR3 DNA is TGTGCCATCAGTACAGCAGGTCCCGGGGAGTTCGAGCAGTACTTC. It translates to CAISTAGPGEFEQYF.

The rearrangement joins TRBV7-9 to TRBJ2-7, with D possibly called TRBD1 or TRBD2 (6 bases each). CDR1 and CDR2 from the germline V gene are SEHNR and FQNEAQ (reference sequence). V was clipped by 5 bases and J by 1 base, with 9 bases between them. CDR3 length: 13 residues. CDR3 in amino acids: CASSRGGSYEQYF. DNA for the CDR3: TGTGCCAGCAGCCGAGGGGGGTCCTACGAGCAGTACTTC.

The J gene is TRBJ2-3, the V gene TRBV14; D uncertain. This CDR3 is built from 15 residues. Germline lookup yields CDR1 SGHDN and CDR2 FVKESK. Trimming left V 3 bases short and J 6 bases short, with 16 bases between. CDR3 in DNA: TGTGCCAGCAGCCAGATGGCTCTATTTATGGATACGCAGTATTTT. It specifies CASSQMALFMDTQYF.

This clone was counted between two and nine times. V gene TRBV7-2 combines with J gene TRBJ1-6, with D tentatively TRBD1 (6 bases). The CDR3 is 15 amino acids. Trimming shortened V by 4 bases and J by 8 bases, and 15 bases separated the two germline ends. CDR1 is SGHTA and CDR2 is FQGNSA in the germline V gene. The CDR3 DNA is TGTGCCAGCAGCTCAACCCCGGGGGGCGATTCACCCCTCCACTTT. Translated, it gives CASSSTPGGDSPLHF.

This chain connects TRBV15 to TRBJ1-2; D possibly corresponds to TRBD1 (5 bases). Trimming removed 2 bases at V and 1 base at J, with 11 bases between. This CDR3 comprises 15 residues. From germline, CDR1 is LNHNV and CDR2 YYDKDF (reference sequence). CDR3 protein: CATSRTRDGNYGYTF. The CDR3 nucleotides are TGTGCCACCAGCAGAACCCGGGACGGTAACTATGGCTACACCTTC. The entire variable domain, with the rest obtained from reference TRBV15 and TRBJ1-2, is as follows: DAMVIQNPRYQVTQFGKPVTLSCSQTLNHNVMYWYQQKSSQAPKLLFHYYDKDFNNEADTPDNFQSRRPNTSFCFLDIRSPGLGDTAMYLCATSRTRDGNYGYTFGSGTRLTVV.

There are a few counts of this clone. The chain joins TRBV2 to TRBJ2-2, with 9 bases matching TRBD1. There are 14 residues in the CDR3. The ends lost 8 bases at V and 0 bases at J; junction bases unmatched: 1. The V gene's germline CDR1 is SNHLY and CDR2 FYNNEI. The CDR3 DNA sequence: TGTGCCAGCCGGGACAGGGCGAACACCGGGGAGCTGTTTTTT. This sequence encodes CASRDRANTGELFF.

This chain connects TRBV18 to TRBJ2-2; 10 bases fit TRBD1. V was clipped by 7 bases and J by 0 bases; unmatched bases: 2. Germline loops: CDR1 KGHSH, CDR2 LQKENI. This CDR3 region has 15 residues. The CDR3 is CASWTGGSNTGELFF. The CDR3 region has the DNA TGTGCCAGCTGGACAGGGGGTTCGAACACCGGGGAGCTGTTTTTT.

This clone was observed a few times. This rearrangement joins TRBV5-4 to TRBJ1-1; tentative D call: TRBD1 (5 bases). V lost 1 base and J lost 3, with 13 bases in between. This CDR3 is built from 15 residues. Per germline, CDR1 SGHNT and CDR2 YYREEE (reference sequence). This chain's CDR3 is CASSLSWGPDTEAFF. CDR3 nucleotides: TGTGCCAGCAGCTTGTCCTGGGGACCCGACACTGAAGCTTTCTTT.

This clone showed up just a few times. DNA of the CDR3: TGTGCCTGGAGTGTAATGTCGGTGTGGAGTGAAGCTTTCTTT. Residues: CAWSVMSVWSEAFF. This chain uses TRBV30 with TRBJ1-1; D ambiguous. CDR1 is GTSNPN, CDR2 SVGIG, per germline (reference sequence). The CDR3 is 14 residues long. The V end lost 0 bases, the J end lost 7 bases, and 15 bases lay between the germline ends.

This clone occurred a few times. The chain uses TRBV5-4 and TRBJ1-1; no firm D call. The CDR3 covers 13 residues. V was trimmed by 3 bases and J by 4 bases, leaving 10 bases between them. CDR1 SGHNT and CDR2 YYREEE come from the germline V gene (reference sequence). CDR3: CASSYLGVTEAFF. The CDR3 coding sequence is TGTGCCAGCAGCTACCTAGGCGTCACTGAAGCTTTCTTT.

The chain employs TRBV7-9 and TRBJ1-2; 9 nucleotides line up with TRBD1. The CDR3 spans 11 residues. V gave up 8 bases and J gave up 6 bases; unmatched junction bases: 1. Germline V gene lookup returns CDR1 SEHNR and CDR2 FQNEAQ (reference sequence). The DNA for the CDR3 is TGTGCCAGCCGGGACAGGGATGGCTACACCTTC. It specifies CASRDRDGYTF. Variable domain in full (rest from reference TRBV7-9 and TRBJ1-2): DTGVSQNPRHKITKRGQNVTFRCDPISEHNRLYWYRQTLGQGPEFLTYFQNEAQLEKSRLLSDRFSAERPKGSFSTLEIQRTEQGDSAMYLCASRDRDGYTFGSGTRLTVV.

With respect to this clone: Other DNA sequences in the sample encode the same CDR3. The genes are TRBV7-9 and TRBJ1-2; no clear D gene. CDR3 length: 10 residues. V was shortened by 4 bases and J by 8 bases, with 5 bases between the two germline ends. Germline V gene lookup returns CDR1 SEHNR and CDR2 FQNEAQ (reference sequence). In nucleotides, the CDR3 is TGTGCCAGCAGCTCCAACGGCTACACCTTC. It codes for CASSSNGYTF.

This chain uses TRBV6-5 with TRBJ1-2; no firm D call. Germline V gives CDR1 MNHEY, CDR2 SVGAGI. V lost 7 bases and J lost 7, with 16 bases in between. This CDR3 is 13 amino acids long. CDR3 sequence (DNA): TGTGCCAGCACGAAAGGGAAAAATGGTGGCTACACCTTC. This encodes CASTKGKNGGYTF.

The chain is built from TRBV2 and TRBJ1-2; D may be TRBD1 (5 bases). V shed 4 bases and J shed 8 bases, with 20 bases lying between them. In germline, CDR1 is SNHLY, CDR2 FYNNEI. The CDR3 runs 15 residues. The CDR3 DNA reads as TGTGCCAGCAGTGCCCAATCGACGGGGGAAGGAGGCTACACCTTC. Amino acids: CASSAQSTGEGGYTF.

This clone was observed a handful of times. This chain uses TRBV30 with TRBJ1-1; D is undetermined. CDR1 is GTSNPN and CDR2 is SVGIG in the germline V gene (reference sequence). The CDR3 has 12 residues. Trimming removed 4 bases at V and 1 base at J, with 7 bases between. The CDR3 DNA is TGTGCCTGGACCAAGGGGAACACTGAAGCTTTCTTT. Residues: CAWTKGNTEAFF.

V is TRBV6-5 and J is TRBJ2-5; possible D gene TRBD2, 5 bases. Trimming cost V 6 bases and J 5 bases, with 13 bases left between them. The germline CDR1 and CDR2 sequences are MNHEY and SVGAGI. This CDR3 comprises 13 residues. The chain's CDR3 is CASRAAGVETQYF. DNA of the CDR3: TGTGCCAGCAGGGCGGCCGGGGTTGAGACCCAGTACTTC.

The chain joins TRBV29-1 to TRBJ2-3; TRBD2 matches at 7 bases. The CDR3 spans 15 residues. V dropped 4 bases and J dropped 0; count of bases not matched to a gene: 7. Looked up from germline, CDR1 is SQVTM and CDR2 is ANQGSEA. The CDR3 coding sequence is TGCAGCGTTGGGCCCAGTAGCGGGAGCACAGATACGCAGTATTTT. Amino acid sequence: CSVGPSSGSTDTQYF.

The V and J genes are TRBV18 and TRBJ1-1, with D possibly TRBD1 on 5 matching bases. This CDR3 spans 14 amino acids. CDR1 is KGHSH, CDR2 LQKENI, per germline. V lost 6 bases and J 4 bases, leaving 15 bases between the germline ends. CDR3 amino acids: CASSRKGIGTEAFF. CDR3 in DNA: TGTGCCAGCTCCCGGAAGGGGATCGGCACTGAAGCTTTCTTT.

The rearrangement links TRBV11-2 to TRBJ2-3; 9 bases are shared with TRBD2. This CDR3 contains 15 residues. With V trimmed by 2 bases and J by 6 bases, 6 bases remained unmatched. The germline V gene encodes CDR1 SGHAT and CDR2 FQNNGV. The CDR3 spells CASSLNSGGGDTQYF. The CDR3 coding sequence is TGTGCCAGCAGCTTAAATAGCGGGGGCGGGGATACGCAGTATTTT.

V gene TRBV7-2 combines with J gene TRBJ1-5; tentative D call: TRBD1 (5 bases). Germline V gives CDR1 SGHTA, CDR2 FQGNSA. Trimming cost V 1 base and J 0 bases, with 7 bases left between them. The CDR3 has 15 residues. As DNA, the CDR3 is TGTGCCAGCAGCTTAGGGGGGATTAGCAATCAGCCCCAGCATTTT. It specifies CASSLGGISNQPQHF. Based on the CDR3 plus reference TRBV7-2 and TRBJ1-5, the full variable domain is GAGVSQSPSNKVTEKGKDVELRCDPISGHTALYWYRQSLGQGLEFLIYFQGNSAPDKSGLPSDRFSAERTGGSVSTLTIQRTQQEDSAVYLCASSLGGISNQPQHFGDGTRLSIL.

The chain recombines TRBV14 with TRBJ1-6; TRBD1 aligns across 7 bases. CDR3 size: 15 residues. The V segment lost 1 base and the J segment 10 bases; nucleotides outside the gene matches: 7. The V gene's germline CDR1 is SGHDN and CDR2 FVKESK. CDR3 sequence (DNA): TGTGCCAGCAGCCAAGCGAGACAGGGTAACTCACCCCTCCACTTT. It encodes CASSQARQGNSPLHF.

The chain links TRBV7-9 to TRBJ1-1, with D tentatively TRBD1 (6 bases). Germline CDR1 reads SEHNR; CDR2 reads FQNEAQ (reference sequence). The CDR3 is 14 amino acids. The ends were cut back, 3 bases at V and 7 bases at J, with 15 bases in the middle. Here the CDR3 DNA reads TGTGCCAGCAGCTTGACAGAACAACAGGGTGAAGCTTTCTTT. Its protein is CASSLTEQQGEAFF.

The chain carries TRBV29-1 and TRBJ2-7; a possible D gene is TRBD1 (5 bases). Germline-derived CDR1 and CDR2 are SQVTM and ANQGSEA. CDR3 length: 12 residues. The V gene lost 4 bases and the J gene lost 4 bases, with 11 bases spanning the gap. The chain's CDR3 is CSVGAGRYEQYF. The CDR3 nucleotides read TGCAGCGTTGGGGCAGGGCGTTACGAGCAGTACTTC.

In its sample, this clone was seen a few times. Within the sample, other DNA sequences also encode this same CDR3. The rearrangement uses TRBV30 and TRBJ1-1; possibly TRBD1 for D (6 bases). V shed 0 bases and J shed 5 bases, with 10 bases lying between them. This CDR3 is 13 amino acids long. Germline-derived CDR1 and CDR2 are GTSNPN and SVGIG (reference sequence). CDR3: CAWSVQGATEAFF. Here the CDR3 DNA reads TGTGCCTGGAGTGTACAGGGAGCTACTGAAGCTTTCTTT.